The text below deals with one T cell receptor (beta chain). What it binds is not known. Gene names and germline match the mouse. The CDR3 end is not reached by the read, which stops 1 residue before it; the germline J gene fills it in. The data originate from a study of tissue T cells after allogeneic stem cell transplantation. Notes on the study in general: TCR repertoires tracked anatomic similarity, regardless of disease or transplant status. This small cohort was clinically heterogeneous, and sampling depth was a limitation. In patients and mice, blood and spleen missed much of tissue repertoire.

Time point defined: mouse harvest day 14 after allogeneic transplant. Mouse grafts combined 10^7 T-cell-depleted bone marrow cells with 10^6 splenic CD5+ T cells. Libraries were prepared by immunoSEQ multiplex PCR; TCRdb keeps only in-frame clonotypes and omits some of them. The repertoire holds some 500 clones, with approximately 51% as singletons. J lost 7 bases, V lost 0 bases, and 4 bases had no gene match. Germline lookup yields CDR1 LGHNA and CDR2 YNLKQL (reference sequence). The CDR3 is 14 residues long. The rearrangement uses TRBV5 and TRBJ2-7; 9 bases line up with TRBD2. The receptor's source is a female BALB/c mouse given C57BL/6 T cells with graft-versus-host disease after an allogeneic hematopoietic cell transplant. Sequencing was performed on blood. The CDR3 region is CASSQDRWGGEQYF. The covered CDR3 bases are TGTGCCAGCAGCCAAGACCGCTGGGGGGGGGAACAGTAC.